The 11 T cell receptor beta chains below all came from one sample that was sequenced in a study of blood T cell repertoires in COVID-19. Clones were sequenced by immunoSEQ multiplex PCR, and TCRdb holds only the in-frame ones, with some missing. The repertoire consists of over 150,000 clones, with around 84% occurring once and the leading ten covering approximately 13%. The source material was peripheral blood. Every receptor here comes from a human donor in a cohort sampled during active COVID-19.

The table lists this clone with a few counts. The chain uses TRBV19 and TRBJ1-2; 8 bases agree with TRBD1. Germline V gene data show CDR1 as LNHDA and CDR2 as SQIVND (reference sequence). J gave up 3 bases and V 2 bases, and 8 bases lay outside the gene matches. The CDR3 runs to 16 residues. CDR3 in amino acids: CASSILGTGADYGYTF. The CDR3, as DNA: TGTGCCAGTAGTATATTAGGGACAGGAGCCGACTATGGCTACACCTTC.

V usage is TRBV30 and J usage is TRBJ2-7, with a possible D match to TRBD2 (6 bases). The CDR3 consists of 13 residues. Germline assignment: CDR1 GTSNPN and CDR2 SVGIG (reference sequence). V was cut by 5 bases and J by 0 bases, with 11 bases left in between. In DNA form, the CDR3 reads TGTGCCTGGCGGGCGACTAGCTCCTACGAGCAGTACTTC. Protein sequence: CAWRATSSYEQYF.

This clone was recorded once. V usage is TRBV13 and J usage is TRBJ2-5; 7 bases fit TRBD1. CDR3 length: 16 residues. Trimming removed 5 bases from V and 1 base from J; junction bases left unmatched: 10. Germline V gives CDR1 PRHDT, CDR2 FYEKMQ (reference sequence). The CDR3 region has the DNA TGTGCCAGCAGCGCGACCCTACAGGGGTTCCAAGAGACCCAGTACTTC. This encodes CASSATLQGFQETQYF.

This chain connects TRBV7-9 to TRBJ1-1; no clear D. V was shortened by 5 bases and J by 3 bases, with 10 bases between the two germline ends. Germline V gene data show CDR1 as SEHNR and CDR2 as FQNEAQ (reference sequence). The CDR3 is made up of 13 amino acids. In DNA form, the CDR3 reads TGTGCCAGCAGCCTTACAACAGACACTGAAGCTTTCTTT. This encodes CASSLTTDTEAFF.

This chain uses TRBV10-3 with TRBJ1-2; D gene ambiguous. The CDR3 loop spans 12 amino acids. V was cut by 7 bases and J by 4 bases, with 10 bases left in between. In germline, CDR1 is ENHRY, CDR2 SYGVKD. The CDR3 is CAITGNGYGYTF. The CDR3 DNA sequence: TGTGCCATCACAGGTAACGGCTATGGCTACACCTTC.

CDR3 sequence: CASSLVAGDYPEQFF. CDR3 coding DNA: TGTGCCAGCAGCTTGGTGGCGGGGGACTACCCCGAGCAGTTCTTC. The chain combines TRBV5-4 with TRBJ2-1; 7 bases are shared with TRBD2. The CDR3 consists of 15 residues. V gave up 0 bases and J gave up 10 bases; unmatched junction bases: 10. In germline, CDR1 is SGHNT, CDR2 YYREEE (reference sequence).

Here the CDR3 reads CASSHRVTYEQYF. Written as DNA, the CDR3 is TGCGCCAGCAGCCATAGAGTGACCTACGAGCAGTACTTC. The chain carries TRBV4-1 and TRBJ2-7, with no clear D. CDR1 and CDR2 from the germline V gene are MGHRA and YSYEKL. The V and J ends lost 3 bases and 2 bases respectively, with 8 bases between them. The CDR3 spans 13 residues.

V usage is TRBV7-2 and J usage is TRBJ2-7; 11 bases line up with TRBD1. V trimming: 5 bases; J trimming: 3 bases; junction bases outside the gene matches: 6. This CDR3 spans 15 amino acids. Germline V lookup: CDR1 SGHTA, CDR2 FQGNSA. For the CDR3, the DNA is TGTGCCAGCAGCGCAGGGACAGGGGGTTTCTACGAGCAGTACTTC. Amino acid sequence: CASSAGTGGFYEQYF.

This sequence joins TRBV23-1 and TRBJ2-3, with 11 bases fitting TRBD2. TRBV23-1 is given ORF status, its function remaining uncertain. The CDR3 totals 17 residues. V trimming: 0 bases; J trimming: 4 bases; junction bases outside the gene matches: 6. The CDR3 loop reads CASSQSRLAGFSDTQYF. The CDR3 coding sequence is TGCGCCAGCAGTCAATCCAGACTAGCGGGATTCTCAGATACGCAGTATTTT.

J is TRBJ2-2 and V is TRBV7-2; 10 bases fit TRBD2. In germline, CDR1 is SGHTA, CDR2 FQGNSA. The CDR3 spans 18 residues. With 0 bases clipped from V and 4 bases from J, the junction kept 8 bases outside the gene matches. This chain's CDR3 is CASSLAQGASGSTGELFF. Here the CDR3 DNA reads TGTGCCAGCAGCTTAGCGCAGGGAGCTAGCGGGAGCACCGGGGAGCTGTTTTTT.

This clone was counted a few times. The rearrangement links TRBV7-9 to TRBJ1-4, with unresolved D. The CDR3 is 14 amino acids. V lost 6 bases and J 0 bases, leaving 8 bases between the germline ends. From germline, CDR1 is SEHNR and CDR2 FQNEAQ (reference sequence). For the CDR3, the DNA is TGTGCCAGCAGACTCACCGCAACTAATGAAAAACTGTTTTTT. Protein: CASRLTATNEKLFF. Filled out from reference TRBV7-9 and TRBJ1-4, the complete variable domain reads DTGVSQNPRHKITKRGQNVTFRCDPISEHNRLYWYRQTLGQGPEFLTYFQNEAQLEKSRLLSDRFSAERPKGSFSTLEIQRTEQGDSAMYLCASRLTATNEKLFFGSGTQLSVL.